The source of this TCR beta chain is a study of cytomegalovirus exposure and HLA in healthy donors. This clone was picked up a small number of times. Its antigen is unknown. Study-wide points: As confirmed in vitro, a few CMV-associated chains were specific for CMV antigens. More clonal expansion characterized HLA-associated TCR beta chains than equally common others in a later analysis.

V lost 0 bases to trimming and J lost 3 bases, with 6 bases between them. Germline lookup yields CDR1 GTSNPN and CDR2 SVGIG (reference sequence). The CDR3 totals 13 residues. The PCR contained 60 Vbeta and 13 Jbeta primers. Assay used: immunoSEQ multiplex PCR; TCRdb lists only in-frame clones, some missing. The profile shows over 120,000 clones, 70% to 85% of them singletons. The TCR originated in a man between 25 and 39 years old in good health and CMV-seropositive. The V call is TRBV30, the J call TRBJ2-1; D gene ambiguous. What was sequenced was PBMCs. The CDR3 loop is CAWSVQDYNEQFF. The CDR3 DNA follows: TGTGCCTGGAGTGTACAAGACTACAATGAGCAGTTCTTC. Filled out from reference TRBV30 and TRBJ2-1, the complete variable domain reads SQTIHQWPATLVQPVGSPLSLECTVEGTSNPNLYWYRQAAGRGLQLLFYSVGIGQISSEVPQNLSASRPQDRQFILSSKKLLLSDSGFYLCAWSVQDYNEQFFGPGTRLTVL.